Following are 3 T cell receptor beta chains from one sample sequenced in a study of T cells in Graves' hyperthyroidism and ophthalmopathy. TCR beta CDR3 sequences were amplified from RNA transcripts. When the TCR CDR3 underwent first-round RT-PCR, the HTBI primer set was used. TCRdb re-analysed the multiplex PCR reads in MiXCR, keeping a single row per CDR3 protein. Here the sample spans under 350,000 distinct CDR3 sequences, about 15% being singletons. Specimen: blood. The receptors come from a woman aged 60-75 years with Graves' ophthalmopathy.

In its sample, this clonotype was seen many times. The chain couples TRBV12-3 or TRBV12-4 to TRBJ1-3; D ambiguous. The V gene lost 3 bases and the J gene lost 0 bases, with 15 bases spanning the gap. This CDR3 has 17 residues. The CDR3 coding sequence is TGTGCCAGCAGTTTCGCAAGTCCGGGAGTCTCTGGAAACACCATATATTTT. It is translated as CASSFASPGVSGNTIYF.

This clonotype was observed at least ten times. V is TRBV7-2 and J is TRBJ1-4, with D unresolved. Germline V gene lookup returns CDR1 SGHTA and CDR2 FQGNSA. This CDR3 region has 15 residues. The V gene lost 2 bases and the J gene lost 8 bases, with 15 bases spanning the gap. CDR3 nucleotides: TGTGCCAGCAGCTTAAGTATCCGGACCGCCGAAAAACTGTTTTTT. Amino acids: CASSLSIRTAEKLFF.

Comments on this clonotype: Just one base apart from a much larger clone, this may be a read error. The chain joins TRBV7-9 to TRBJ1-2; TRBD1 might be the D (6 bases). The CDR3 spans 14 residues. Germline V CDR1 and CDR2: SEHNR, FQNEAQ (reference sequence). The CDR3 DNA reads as TGTGCCAGCAGCCCCCCTGGGGGCGCCTATGACTACACCTTC. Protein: CASSPPGGAYDYTF.